These 26 T cell receptor beta chains originate from one sample sequenced in a study of blood T cell repertoires in COVID-19. Clones were sequenced by immunoSEQ multiplex PCR, and TCRdb holds only the in-frame ones, with some missing. The table includes approximately 210,000 clones, approximately 82% detected once. The sample taken for sequencing was peripheral blood. The receptor set was obtained from a woman in her seventies with active or convalescent COVID-19.

This clone was seen a single time. This chain uses TRBV5-6 with TRBJ2-3, with a tentative D call TRBD2 (6 bases). The CDR3 runs to 14 residues. The germline CDR1 and CDR2 sequences are SGHDT and YYEEEE. V shed 7 bases and J shed 6 bases, with 18 bases lying between them. This CDR3 reads CASLSKSAGDTQYF. In DNA, the CDR3 is TGTGCCAGCCTCTCAAAAAGCGCGGGGGATACGCAGTATTTT.

The V and J genes are TRBV7-9 and TRBJ2-2; unclear D gene. The germline gives CDR1 SEHNR, CDR2 FQNEAQ (reference sequence). The V gene lost 2 bases and the J gene lost 7 bases, with 14 bases spanning the gap. CDR3 size: 15 residues. CDR3 nucleotide sequence: TGTGCCAGCAGCTTACCCCGTAGTCTGGTCGGGGAGCTGTTTTTT. It codes for CASSLPRSLVGELFF.

This chain connects TRBV10-3 to TRBJ1-2, with 9 bases aligning to TRBD1. V lost 2 bases, J lost 2 bases, and 3 bases stayed unmatched. The germline V gene encodes CDR1 ENHRY and CDR2 SYGVKD. This CDR3 has 15 amino acids. The CDR3 region is CAISEPGQGNYGYTF. In nucleotides, the CDR3 is TGTGCCATCAGTGAGCCCGGACAGGGGAACTATGGCTACACCTTC.

CDR3 in amino acids: CASSPRGPIYNEQFF. The CDR3 nucleotides are TGTGCCAGCAGTCCGCGGGGGCCGATATACAATGAGCAGTTCTTC. V usage is TRBV6-5 and J usage is TRBJ2-1; the D gene is possibly TRBD2 (7 bases). V shed 5 bases and J shed 4 bases, with 15 bases lying between them. Germline CDR1 reads MNHEY; CDR2 reads SVGAGI. This CDR3 has 15 residues.

The chain employs TRBV10-3 and TRBJ2-7, with D possibly TRBD2 on 6 matching bases. The CDR3 runs to 14 residues. Germline CDR1 reads ENHRY; CDR2 reads SYGVKD. The ends were cut back, 2 bases at V and 4 bases at J, with 12 bases in the middle. The CDR3 nucleotides read TGTGCCATCAGTGAGGGGAAAGGGAGGTACGAGCAGTACTTC. As protein: CAISEGKGRYEQYF.

J is TRBJ1-4 and V is TRBV21-1; the D call of TRBD1 is as the table states it, not checked on the DNA. TRBV21-1 is a pseudogene segment. This CDR3 region has 12 residues. CDR3 DNA sequence: TGTGCCAGCAACGGGACAGCAGGAAAACTGTTTTTT. It is translated as CASNGTAGKLFF.

The genes are TRBV19 and TRBJ1-2; 7 nucleotides align to TRBD1. This CDR3 comprises 15 residues. The germline V gene has CDR1 LNHDA and CDR2 SQIVND (reference sequence). The junction had 12 bases not matched to a gene; V was cut back by 3 bases and J by 8 bases. The CDR3 bases are TGTGCCAGTAGTATTGGAGACAGGGCAGTTCGGGGCTACACCTTC. As protein: CASSIGDRAVRGYTF. The full variable domain, completed using reference TRBV19 and TRBJ1-2, is DGGITQSPKYLFRKEGQNVTLSCEQNLNHDAMYWYRQDPGQGLRLIYYSQIVNDFQKGDIAEGYSVSREKKESFPLTVTSAQKNPTAFYLCASSIGDRAVRGYTFGSGTRLTVV.

The chain is built from TRBV5-4 and TRBJ1-5; 7 bases are a match to TRBD1. From germline, CDR1 is SGHNT and CDR2 YYREEE (reference sequence). The V and J ends lost 0 bases and 7 bases, in that order; junction bases with no gene match: 7. The CDR3 has 15 amino acids. The CDR3 sequence is CASSLGPGGMQPQHF. DNA for the CDR3: TGTGCCAGCAGCTTGGGGCCAGGGGGTATGCAGCCCCAGCATTTT.

This chain uses TRBV28 with TRBJ2-1; TRBD1 matches at 9 bases. The CDR3 runs 16 residues. The germline CDR1 and CDR2 sequences are MDHEN and SYDVKM. V was clipped by 2 bases and J by 8 bases; unmatched bases: 10. For the CDR3, the DNA is TGTGCCAGCAGTTTAGTTATTGGGACAGGGATGTATGAGCAGTTCTTC. This encodes CASSLVIGTGMYEQFF.

The chain employs TRBV7-2 and TRBJ2-7; 7 positions match TRBD1. The CDR3 covers 14 residues. Germline V gene lookup returns CDR1 SGHTA and CDR2 FQGNSA. V dropped 5 bases and J dropped 2; count of bases not matched to a gene: 6. For the CDR3, the DNA is TGTGCCAGCAGCCCCAAGACAGGGACCTACGAGCAGTACTTC. It translates to CASSPKTGTYEQYF.

V and J are TRBV7-8 and TRBJ2-2; 7 bases align to TRBD1. The CDR3 spans 15 residues. The trim removed 4 bases at V and 5 bases at J, leaving 7 bases unmatched. Per the germline V gene, CDR1 is SGHVS and CDR2 is FQNEAQ. CDR3 DNA: TGTGCCAGCAGCTCCCTGCGACAGGGAACCGGGGAGCTGTTTTTT. This codes for CASSSLRQGTGELFF.

The rearrangement joins TRBV5-1 to TRBJ1-6; 8 nucleotides line up with TRBD1. Germline V gives CDR1 SGHRS, CDR2 YFSETQ. V shed 5 bases and J 7 bases; nucleotides not matched to a gene: 5. CDR3 length: 14 residues. The CDR3 DNA sequence: TGCGCCAGCAGGTTGACAGGGGAAAATTCACCCCTCCACTTT. Its translation is CASRLTGENSPLHF.

The chain has TRBV5-1 and TRBJ1-4; D unresolved. Germline lookup yields CDR1 SGHRS and CDR2 YFSETQ. V dropped 3 bases and J dropped 5 bases, with 14 bases sitting between them. This CDR3 spans 15 amino acids. The CDR3 loop reads CASSSIPGTNEKLFF. The DNA for the CDR3 is TGCGCCAGCAGCTCAATCCCGGGAACGAATGAAAAACTGTTTTTT.

The chain has TRBV7-2 and TRBJ2-7; 10 bases agree with TRBD1. The CDR3 loop spans 14 amino acids. The V segment lost 7 bases and the J segment 4 bases; nucleotides outside the gene matches: 7. Germline assignment: CDR1 SGHTA and CDR2 FQGNSA. DNA for the CDR3: TGTGCCAGCAAGACCGGACAGGGGGGGTACGAGCAGTACTTC. It is translated as CASKTGQGGYEQYF.

To note about this clone: The junction departs from germline at one end; a sequencing error may be responsible. The sample holds other DNA sequences that translate to the same CDR3. The genes are TRBV6-2 or TRBV6-3 and TRBJ1-1; 9 bases are a match to TRBD1. CDR1 is MNHEY, CDR2 SVGEGT, per germline. The CDR3 is made up of 17 amino acids. DNA of the CDR3: TGCGCCAGCAGCCCTATTACAGGGGGCCGGATGAACACTGAAGCTTTCTTT. Its protein product is CASSPITGGRMNTEAFF.

The rearrangement links TRBV6-1 to TRBJ2-7; D is possibly TRBD1 (7 bases). Germline CDR1 and CDR2: MNHNS and SASEGT. CDR3 size: 15 residues. Trimming took 3 bases from V and 4 from J, leaving 16 bases between them. The CDR3 nucleotides read TGTGCCAGCAGTGACCCGCCGACAGGGAGGTACGAGCAGTACTTC. Protein: CASSDPPTGRYEQYF.

The genes are TRBV7-8 and TRBJ2-1; TRBD2 matches at 7 bases. CDR1 and CDR2 from the germline V gene are SGHVS and FQNEAQ. V shed 0 bases, J shed 9 bases, and the junction held 11 bases outside the gene matches. CDR3 length: 16 residues. This CDR3 reads CASSLAGGGLRLEQFF. CDR3 DNA: TGTGCCAGCAGCTTAGCAGGCGGGGGACTCAGGCTTGAGCAGTTCTTC.

This rearrangement joins TRBV5-8 to TRBJ2-3, with 8 bases lining up with TRBD2. This CDR3 is 15 amino acids long. The V segment lost 4 bases and the J segment 1 base; nucleotides outside the gene matches: 5. Germline loops: CDR1 SGHTS, CDR2 YDEGEE. CDR3 sequence: CASSRTSGRTDTQYF. The CDR3, as DNA: TGTGCCAGCAGCCGCACTAGCGGACGCACAGATACGCAGTATTTT. The complete variable domain, with remaining parts taken from reference TRBV5-8 and TRBJ2-3, reads EAGVTQSPTHLIKTRGQQATLRCSPISGHTSVYWYQQALGLGLQFLLWYDEGEERNRGNFPPRFSGRQFPNYSSELNVNALELEDSALYLCASSRTSGRTDTQYFGPGTRLTVL.

This clone has just one count. The chain combines TRBV9 with TRBJ2-3; 7 nucleotides align to TRBD1. Germline V gene sequence: CDR1 SGDLS, CDR2 YYNGEE. The CDR3 consists of 15 residues. Unmatched junction bases numbered 6, after V lost 3 bases and J lost 2 bases. DNA for the CDR3: TGTGCCAGCAGCGAGGGGGCGTTAAACACAGATACGCAGTATTTT. It translates to CASSEGALNTDTQYF.

This chain connects TRBV7-9 to TRBJ1-2; TRBD1 matches at 8 bases. The CDR3 extends over 13 amino acids. V was clipped by 4 bases and J by 4 bases; unmatched bases: 2. Germline V gene data show CDR1 as SEHNR and CDR2 as FQNEAQ (reference sequence). CDR3: CASSYGQGYGYTF. Written as DNA, the CDR3 is TGTGCCAGCAGCTACGGACAGGGCTATGGCTACACCTTC.

This chain joins TRBV7-8 and TRBJ1-5; tentatively, D is TRBD1 (5 bases). V gave up 3 bases and J gave up 7 bases, with 7 bases separating them. CDR3 length: 12 residues. Germline lookup yields CDR1 SGHVS and CDR2 FQNEAQ. DNA of the CDR3: TGTGCCAGCAGCTTGGGGGGGCAGCCCCAGCATTTT. Translating it yields CASSLGGQPQHF.

The chain links TRBV5-4 to TRBJ1-2; the match to TRBD1 covers 10 bases. The V and J ends lost 0 bases and 3 bases, in that order; junction bases with no gene match: 14. Per germline, CDR1 SGHNT and CDR2 YYREEE (reference sequence). This CDR3 is 19 amino acids long. CDR3 in amino acids: CASSLDLGSPGTGDYGYTF. The CDR3 DNA follows: TGTGCCAGCAGCTTGGACTTGGGGTCGCCGGGGACAGGGGACTATGGCTACACCTTC.

In its sample, this clone was seen a few times. CDR3 protein: CASSEGTGSEKLFF. DNA for the CDR3: TGTGCCAGCAGTGAAGGGACAGGGAGTGAAAAACTGTTTTTT. The genes are TRBV2 and TRBJ1-4, with TRBD1 identical over 8 bases. V was clipped by 1 base and J by 7 bases; unmatched bases: 2. Germline lookup yields CDR1 SNHLY and CDR2 FYNNEI. This CDR3 region has 14 residues. The full variable domain, rest sourced from reference TRBV2 and TRBJ1-4, is EPEVTQTPSHQVTQMGQEVILRCVPISNHLYFYWYRQILGQKVEFLVSFYNNEISEKSEIFDDQFSVERPDGSNFTLKIRSTKLEDSAMYFCASSEGTGSEKLFFGSGTQLSVL.

The chain joins TRBV9 to TRBJ2-2; TRBD2 matches at 7 bases. This CDR3 has 14 residues. The germline V gene encodes CDR1 SGDLS and CDR2 YYNGEE. V shed 4 bases, J shed 7 bases, and the junction held 7 bases outside the gene matches. CDR3 nucleotides: TGTGCCAGCAGCCCCATGGGGGGGATCGGGGAGCTGTTTTTT. Protein sequence: CASSPMGGIGELFF.

This chain joins TRBV5-1 and TRBJ1-3; 7 bases agree with TRBD1. The CDR3 has 16 residues. Germline CDR1 and CDR2: SGHRS and YFSETQ. Trimming removed 3 bases from V and 2 bases from J; junction bases left unmatched: 8. CDR3 nucleotide sequence: TGCGCCAGCAGCTCCTCGACAGGGTCGGCTGGAAACACCATATATTTT. Translated, it gives CASSSSTGSAGNTIYF.

CDR3 DNA sequence: TGTGCCAGCAGTCCGACTAGCGGGAGGGGTGGTGAGCAGTTCTTC. This sequence encodes CASSPTSGRGGEQFF. The chain employs TRBV6-5 and TRBJ2-1; TRBD2 aligns across 14 bases. The CDR3 consists of 15 residues. V dropped 5 bases and J dropped 9; count of bases not matched to a gene: 6. Germline V gene data show CDR1 as MNHEY and CDR2 as SVGAGI.